What follows are 21 T cell receptor beta chains derived from one specimen sequenced in a study of shared clonotypes between healthy human individuals (TCRdb year 2020). The library was prepared using the immunoSEQ multiplex PCR assay. The clones in this table, taken by TCRdb from immuneACCESS, are in-frame only. Not every clone is retained; where verified, under half of the shortfall comes from an unresolved V gene, and the cause of the rest is unknown. This sample has some 1.5 million clones in its table, and about 96% of those were observed once. The ten largest account for more than 0.9% of the sample. Sample: naive CD4+ T cells sorted from blood. The cell subset or site label corresponds to: CD45RA+ positively selected. The source is a man aged 25 to 40 in good health.

This clone was recorded once. CDR3 nucleotide sequence: TGCAGCCAAGCGGGAGCTAGCACAGATACGCAGTATTTT. It yields the protein CSQAGASTDTQYF. This chain uses TRBV29-1 with TRBJ2-3, with 8 positions matching TRBD2. V lost 8 bases and J lost 0; bases outside the gene matches: 4. CDR3 length: 13 residues. The germline CDR1 and CDR2 sequences are SQVTM and ANQGSEA.

This chain links TRBV18 with TRBJ1-5; TRBD1 is a possible D gene (5 bases). Per germline, CDR1 KGHSH and CDR2 LQKENI. Trimming shortened V by 6 bases and J by 9 bases, and 21 bases separated the two germline ends. The CDR3 spans 15 residues. This CDR3 reads CASSPSGPSLGPQHF. The CDR3, as DNA: TGTGCCAGCTCCCCATCGGGACCGTCCCTGGGGCCCCAGCATTTT.

The rearrangement joins TRBV30 to TRBJ1-3; D gene unclear. The CDR3 totals 13 residues. The V gene lost 1 base and the J gene lost 7 bases, with 11 bases spanning the gap. Germline V lookup: CDR1 GTSNPN, CDR2 SVGIG (reference sequence). The CDR3 spells CAWSAIRWNTIYF. The CDR3 nucleotides are TGTGCCTGGAGTGCTATTCGGTGGAACACCATATATTTT.

The rearrangement joins TRBV7-9 to TRBJ1-4; a weak D match, TRBD1 (6 bases). V lost 5 bases and J 10 bases, leaving 17 bases between the germline ends. Germline V gene sequence: CDR1 SEHNR, CDR2 FQNEAQ (reference sequence). The CDR3 sequence is 14 residues long. DNA for the CDR3: TGTGCCAGCAGCGTACAGGGTGGGTTGGGAAAACTGTTTTTT. Residues: CASSVQGGLGKLFF.

The chain couples TRBV18 to TRBJ2-3, with 13 bases identical to TRBD2. The germline V gene encodes CDR1 KGHSH and CDR2 LQKENI. V gave up 5 bases and J gave up 3 bases; unmatched junction bases: 5. This CDR3 has 16 residues. CDR3 coding DNA: TGTGCCAGCTCATCACTAGCGGGAGGGCTAACAGATACGCAGTATTTT. Encoded protein: CASSSLAGGLTDTQYF.

J is TRBJ2-2 and V is TRBV4-1; 9 bases agree with TRBD1. CDR3 length: 16 residues. With 2 bases clipped from V and 7 bases from J, the junction kept 8 bases outside the gene matches. Germline CDR1 is MGHRA and CDR2 is YSYEKL. CDR3: CASSQLTGGRSGELFF. As DNA, the CDR3 is TGCGCCAGCAGCCAACTGACAGGGGGACGTAGCGGGGAGCTGTTTTTT.

The chain has TRBV13 and TRBJ1-2; D call uncertain. Trimming left V 0 bases short and J 2 bases short, with 7 bases between. The CDR3 extends over 14 amino acids. Germline loops: CDR1 PRHDT, CDR2 FYEKMQ (reference sequence). The CDR3 spells CASSLGPKNYGYTF. The CDR3 DNA reads TGTGCCAGCAGCTTAGGGCCGAAAAACTATGGCTACACCTTC.

The rearrangement uses TRBV2 and TRBJ2-7; TRBD1 or TRBD2 may be the D gene (6 bases each). The length of the CDR3 is 12 residues. Germline V gives CDR1 SNHLY, CDR2 FYNNEI. V gave up 6 bases and J gave up 6 bases, with 12 bases separating them. Here the CDR3 DNA reads TGTGCCAGCAGAAACAGGGACTTCGAGCAGTACTTC. Amino acid sequence: CASRNRDFEQYF.

CDR3 loop: CASSDPGQALDYEQYF. CDR3 bases: TGTGCCAGCAGTGACCCGGGACAGGCCCTTGACTACGAGCAGTACTTC. J is TRBJ2-7 and V is TRBV6-4; 8 bases line up with TRBD1. The CDR3 is 16 amino acids. Per the germline V gene, CDR1 is MRHNA and CDR2 is SNTAGT. J was trimmed by 3 bases and V by 2 bases; bases with no gene match: 9.

The chain employs TRBV28 and TRBJ2-1; TRBD2 aligns across 9 bases. This CDR3 is 12 amino acids long. The germline gives CDR1 MDHEN, CDR2 SYDVKM. V lost 10 bases and J lost 10; bases outside the gene matches: 8. DNA for the CDR3: TGTGCCACAAGGACTAGCGAAGTCGAGCAGTTCTTC. Translation gives CATRTSEVEQFF.

The V gene is TRBV5-1, the J gene TRBJ2-1; D remains unclear. The CDR3 has 13 amino acids. Deletions cut 1 base from V and 5 bases from J, with 7 bases between. The germline V gene encodes CDR1 SGHRS and CDR2 YFSETQ. The CDR3 sequence: CASSLYRNNEQFF. The CDR3 DNA reads TGCGCCAGCAGCTTGTACAGAAACAATGAGCAGTTCTTC.

This chain links TRBV29-1 with TRBJ1-4; perhaps TRBD1 as D (6 bases). In germline, CDR1 is SQVTM, CDR2 ANQGSEA. The CDR3 is made up of 12 amino acids. The CDR3 DNA follows: TGCGCAGGGGCCACAACTAATGAAAAACTGTTTTTT. It encodes CAGATTNEKLFF.

The chain uses TRBV11-2 and TRBJ2-7; D is uncertain. The CDR3 contains 13 residues. Germline CDR1 and CDR2: SGHAT and FQNNGV. With 2 bases removed from V and 4 bases from J, the gap between germline ends came to 9 bases. The CDR3 here is CASSLRVWYEQYF. CDR3 nucleotide sequence: TGTGCCAGCAGCTTAAGAGTGTGGTACGAGCAGTACTTC.

The CDR3 region is CASSQGQGGQPQHF. CDR3 DNA sequence: TGTGCCAGCAGCCAAGGACAGGGGGGTCAGCCCCAGCATTTT. This rearrangement joins TRBV11-2 to TRBJ1-5, with 10 bases identical to TRBD1. Germline V gene lookup returns CDR1 SGHAT and CDR2 FQNNGV. CDR3 length: 14 amino acids. Trimming removed 5 bases from V and 6 bases from J; junction bases left unmatched: 4.

The gene calls are TRBV10-2 and TRBJ2-1; 13 positions match TRBD2. Germline CDR1 is WSHSY and CDR2 is SAAADI. The CDR3 sequence is 15 residues long. With 6 bases clipped from V and 7 bases from J, the junction kept 6 bases outside the gene matches. The CDR3 is CASSLTSGRYNEQFF. The CDR3 region has the DNA TGCGCCAGCAGCCTGACTAGCGGGAGGTATAATGAGCAGTTCTTC.

This clone occurred once. The chain combines TRBV27 with TRBJ2-1, with 10 bases identical to TRBD2. Germline CDR1 reads MNHEY; CDR2 reads SMNVEV (reference sequence). The CDR3 has 19 residues. The trim removed 5 bases at V and 0 bases at J, leaving 13 bases unmatched. The CDR3 loop is CASSPLELAGVPSYNEQFF. For the CDR3, the DNA is TGTGCCAGCAGTCCGCTGGAGCTAGCGGGAGTCCCCTCCTACAATGAGCAGTTCTTC.

The V gene is TRBV2, the J gene TRBJ1-1; 9 bases map to TRBD1. Germline V lookup: CDR1 SNHLY, CDR2 FYNNEI. J was trimmed by 0 bases and V by 5 bases; bases with no gene match: 7. The CDR3 totals 16 residues. The CDR3 loop is CASSTRTGELNTEAFF. The CDR3 bases are TGTGCCAGCAGTACTAGGACAGGGGAATTGAACACTGAAGCTTTCTTT.

The chain links TRBV7-2 to TRBJ1-2, with TRBD1 matching 7 bases. The CDR3 extends over 15 amino acids. The germline V gene encodes CDR1 SGHTA and CDR2 FQGNSA. The V gene end was trimmed by 2 bases and the J gene end by 3 bases; junction bases not matched to a gene: 6. Here the CDR3 reads CASSLQVQGYYGYTF. DNA of the CDR3: TGTGCCAGCAGCTTACAGGTACAGGGGTACTATGGCTACACCTTC.

The genes are TRBV28 and TRBJ2-7; tentatively, D is TRBD1 (6 bases). Per germline, CDR1 MDHEN and CDR2 SYDVKM. CDR3 length: 14 amino acids. V lost 7 bases and J 2 bases, leaving 15 bases between the germline ends. CDR3 sequence (DNA): TGTGCCAGCACATTAGGGGGACGGACCTACGAGCAGTACTTC. Translating it yields CASTLGGRTYEQYF.

The rearrangement joins TRBV7-6 to TRBJ2-1; TRBD1 aligns across 7 bases. The CDR3 has 14 amino acids. Trimming took 0 bases from V and 9 from J; bases not matched to a gene: 5. Germline CDR1 is SGHVS and CDR2 is FNYEAQ. CDR3 region: CASSLAQGVLEQFF. CDR3 DNA sequence: TGTGCCAGCAGCTTAGCCCAGGGGGTGCTTGAGCAGTTCTTC.

The rearrangement links TRBV9 to TRBJ1-2; no firm D call. Germline CDR1 and CDR2: SGDLS and YYNGEE. The CDR3 spans 15 residues. V gave up 6 bases and J gave up 3 bases, with 18 bases separating them. The DNA for the CDR3 is TGTGCCAGCAACCGACCGGGCCAGACGGACTATGGCTACACCTTC. Protein product: CASNRPGQTDYGYTF.